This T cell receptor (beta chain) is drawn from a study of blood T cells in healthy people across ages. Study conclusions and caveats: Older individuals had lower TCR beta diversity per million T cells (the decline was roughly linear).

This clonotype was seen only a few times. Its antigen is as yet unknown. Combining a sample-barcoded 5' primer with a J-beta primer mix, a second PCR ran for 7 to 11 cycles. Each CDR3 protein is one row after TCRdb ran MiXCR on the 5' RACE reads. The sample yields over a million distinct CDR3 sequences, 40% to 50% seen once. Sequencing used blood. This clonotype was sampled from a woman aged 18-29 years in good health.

The CDR3 coding sequence is TGTGCCAGCAGTTACATTAGCGGGGGAGAAGACAATGAGCAGTACTTC. Its translation: CASSYISGGEDNEQYF. The J gene is TRBJ2-7, the V gene TRBV6-6; 9 bases fit TRBD2. The CDR3 runs 16 residues. Germline V lookup: CDR1 MNHNY, CDR2 SVGAGI (reference sequence). The V segment lost 2 bases and the J segment 7 bases; nucleotides outside the gene matches: 12.